These 28 T cell receptor beta chains came from one sample sequenced in a study of T cell responses to AZD1222 COVID-19 vaccine. The repertoire was sequenced with immunoSEQ multiplex PCR; TCRdb's copy has only in-frame clones and lacks some. Counted here are approximately 140,000 clones, 80% to 95% occurring once; the ten biggest clones make up approximately 3%. Sequenced material: peripheral blood, taken 28 days after the second AZD1222 dose. The receptor set was obtained from an adult who received the AZD1222 COVID-19 vaccine.

The chain links TRBV6-1 to TRBJ2-7; the D gene could be TRBD1 or TRBD2 (6 bases each). V was pared by 1 base and J by 7 bases, with 17 bases between. The CDR3 sequence is 15 residues long. Germline CDR1 and CDR2: MNHNS and SASEGT. DNA for the CDR3: TGTGCCAGCAGTGAAGTGGCCGGGGGCGTCGGTGAGCAGTACTTC. Translation gives CASSEVAGGVGEQYF.

The rearrangement links TRBV30 to TRBJ1-3; no clear D. The CDR3 runs to 14 residues. Trimming took off 2 bases at V and 0 bases at J, with 8 bases between the two ends. In germline, CDR1 is GTSNPN, CDR2 SVGIG (reference sequence). The CDR3 spells CAWSLSSSGNTIYF. In DNA, the CDR3 is TGTGCCTGGAGTCTATCTAGCTCTGGAAACACCATATATTTT.

V is TRBV11-2 and J is TRBJ1-4, with TRBD1 as a possible D gene (6 bases). This CDR3 contains 15 residues. Trimming pared 3 bases from V and 8 bases from J, leaving 16 bases between. Looked up from germline, CDR1 is SGHAT and CDR2 is FQNNGV. CDR3 amino acids: CASSLEDRRGEKLFF. CDR3 nucleotide sequence: TGTGCCAGCAGCTTGGAAGACAGGAGAGGAGAAAAACTGTTTTTT.

This clone was counted once. The J gene is TRBJ2-3, the V gene TRBV5-8; D may be TRBD2 (6 bases). This CDR3 contains 14 residues. Germline CDR1 SGHTS, CDR2 YDEGEE. The V end lost 5 bases, the J end lost 5 bases, and 15 bases lay between the germline ends. The CDR3 DNA reads TGTGCCAGCAGGGGGGGTTCCGCGGTAGATACGCAGTATTTT. It yields the protein CASRGGSAVDTQYF.

This sequence joins TRBV5-1 and TRBJ1-2; D gene uncertain. Between the trimmed V and J ends, which lost 0 bases and 3 bases, there was a span of 15 bases. This CDR3 contains 16 residues. Germline V gene lookup returns CDR1 SGHRS and CDR2 YFSETQ. CDR3 residues: CASSLEGAPRDYGYTF. DNA for the CDR3: TGCGCCAGCAGCTTGGAGGGAGCCCCACGGGACTATGGCTACACCTTC.

This chain connects TRBV11-2 to TRBJ1-4; D ambiguous. In germline, CDR1 is SGHAT, CDR2 FQNNGV. With 1 base removed from V and 7 bases from J, the gap between germline ends came to 7 bases. This CDR3 spans 13 amino acids. In DNA, the CDR3 is TGTGCCAGCAGCTTAGCTGGAGCTGAAAAACTGTTTTTT. Its protein is CASSLAGAEKLFF.

The chain couples TRBV10-3 to TRBJ1-1; a weak D match, TRBD1 (5 bases). The germline V gene has CDR1 ENHRY and CDR2 SYGVKD. This CDR3 region has 16 residues. The V gene lost 3 bases and the J gene lost 4 bases, with 18 bases spanning the gap. The CDR3 coding sequence is TGTGCCATCAGTGACCTTCGACCTCCGGGGGGCACTGAAGCTTTCTTT. Its protein is CAISDLRPPGGTEAFF.

The chain carries TRBV19 and TRBJ1-1; D perhaps matches TRBD1 (6 bases). CDR1 is LNHDA, CDR2 SQIVND, per germline (reference sequence). CDR3 length: 15 amino acids. The ends were cut back, 1 base at V and 5 bases at J, with 14 bases in the middle. The DNA for the CDR3 is TGTGCCAGTAGTATAGGCTCAGGGGCACAAACTGAAGCTTTCTTT. Translated: CASSIGSGAQTEAFF.

The V call is TRBV11-2, the J call TRBJ1-1; a possible D gene is TRBD1 (5 bases). The V gene lost 1 base and the J gene lost 5 bases, with 14 bases spanning the gap. Germline CDR1 is SGHAT and CDR2 is FQNNGV. The CDR3 is 15 amino acids. The DNA for the CDR3 is TGTGCCAGCAGCTTAGTGCAGGGTATTAGAACTGAAGCTTTCTTT. Protein: CASSLVQGIRTEAFF.

V gene TRBV27 combines with J gene TRBJ1-1; 8 positions match TRBD1. The V gene's germline CDR1 is MNHEY and CDR2 SMNVEV (reference sequence). The CDR3 has 16 residues. Trimming removed 6 bases from V and 3 bases from J; junction bases left unmatched: 12. The CDR3 DNA reads as TGTGCCAGCAGACCGGACAGGGTCAATACGGACACTGAAGCTTTCTTT. This translates into CASRPDRVNTDTEAFF.

This clone was found once. The rearrangement joins TRBV5-1 to TRBJ1-1, with TRBD1 as a possible D gene (5 bases). The CDR3 is 14 residues long. Germline V gene data show CDR1 as SGHRS and CDR2 as YFSETQ. V was pared by 3 bases and J by 9 bases, with 18 bases between. In DNA, the CDR3 is TGCGCCAGCAGCTATCTGGACACCGACACGCAAGCTTTCTTT. This encodes CASSYLDTDTQAFF.

The gene calls are TRBV19 and TRBJ2-2, with TRBD2 matching 10 bases. Germline CDR1 LNHDA, CDR2 SQIVND (reference sequence). Trimming removed 7 bases from V and 5 bases from J; junction bases left unmatched: 7. The CDR3 spans 15 residues. CDR3 DNA sequence: TGTGCCAGTACTCTAGCGGGAGATCGAACCGGGGAGCTGTTTTTT. It is translated as CASTLAGDRTGELFF.

CDR3 in DNA: TGTGCCACCAGTAGGGGGGCGGTGGCCGACACCTTC. Amino acid sequence: CATSRGAVADTF. The genes are TRBV15 and TRBJ1-2, with a weak D call TRBD1 (6 bases). CDR1 LNHNV and CDR2 YYDKDF come from the germline V gene (reference sequence). The ends were cut back, 6 bases at V and 12 bases at J, with 17 bases in the middle. The CDR3 contains 12 residues.

The chain is built from TRBV18 and TRBJ1-2; D perhaps matches TRBD1 (6 bases). Trimming removed 3 bases from V and 4 bases from J, with 21 bases in between. Germline CDR1 and CDR2: KGHSH and LQKENI. This CDR3 spans 17 amino acids. The CDR3 reads CASSPAAGALDGYGYTF. CDR3 nucleotides: TGTGCCAGCTCACCCGCGGCAGGGGCCCTCGACGGCTATGGCTACACCTTC.

The chain has TRBV3-1 (or the pseudogene TRBV3-2) and TRBJ2-1; TRBD2 agrees at 9 bases. Germline CDR1 is LGHDT and CDR2 is YNNKEL (reference sequence). V was clipped by 1 base and J by 7 bases; unmatched bases: 11. The CDR3 contains 17 residues. CDR3 nucleotide sequence: TGTGCCAGCAGCCAAGGTGAGGGACTAGCTAGAATTAATGAGCAGTTCTTC. This gives the protein CASSQGEGLARINEQFF.

The chain uses TRBV3-1 (or the pseudogene TRBV3-2) and TRBJ2-3, with D uncertain. Looked up from germline, CDR1 is LGHDT and CDR2 is YNNKEL (reference sequence). The CDR3 totals 15 residues. V dropped 1 base and J dropped 0 bases, with 8 bases sitting between them. The CDR3 protein is CASSQGRGSTDTQYF. The CDR3 DNA is TGTGCCAGCAGCCAAGGCCGCGGTAGCACAGATACGCAGTATTTT.

This chain connects TRBV27 to TRBJ2-7; D gene unclear. The germline V gene has CDR1 MNHEY and CDR2 SMNVEV (reference sequence). This CDR3 region has 13 residues. Trimming took 2 bases from V and 3 from J, leaving 8 bases between them. In nucleotides, the CDR3 is TGTGCCAGCAGTTTAGGCTACTTCTACGAGCAGTACTTC. Translated: CASSLGYFYEQYF.

J is TRBJ2-7 and V is TRBV2; TRBD1 agrees at 9 bases. Germline V gives CDR1 SNHLY, CDR2 FYNNEI. V shed 7 bases, J shed 1 base, and the junction held 8 bases outside the gene matches. The CDR3 runs 15 residues. The CDR3 DNA sequence: TGTGCCAGCACTGGAGGGACAGGGCGTTCCTACGAGCAGTACTTC. As protein: CASTGGTGRSYEQYF.

This chain connects TRBV6-6 to TRBJ2-1; the match to TRBD2 covers 8 bases. The germline gives CDR1 MNHNY, CDR2 SVGAGI (reference sequence). J gave up 4 bases and V 2 bases, and 4 bases lay outside the gene matches. The CDR3 sequence is 15 residues long. The CDR3 region has the DNA TGTGCCAGCAGTTACCCGTCTAGCGGGTACAATGAGCAGTTCTTC. Translated, it gives CASSYPSSGYNEQFF.

The chain joins TRBV2 to TRBJ1-3, with D perhaps matching TRBD1 (5 bases). CDR1 is SNHLY and CDR2 is FYNNEI in the germline V gene. The CDR3 consists of 13 residues. V lost 4 bases, J lost 1 base, and 5 bases lay in between. This CDR3 reads CASSAGSGNTIYF. CDR3 DNA: TGTGCCAGCAGTGCAGGGTCTGGAAACACCATATATTTT.

The rearrangement links TRBV9 to TRBJ2-3; 7 bases agree with TRBD1. V lost 3 bases, J lost 6 bases, and 10 bases stayed unmatched. Germline V gives CDR1 SGDLS, CDR2 YYNGEE. This CDR3 has 15 residues. The CDR3 region is CASSAEGAAGDTQYF. CDR3 nucleotide sequence: TGTGCCAGCAGCGCAGAGGGGGCGGCCGGGGATACGCAGTATTTT.

The rearrangement uses TRBV20-1 and TRBJ1-4; D gene uncertain. Trimming took off 3 bases at V and 5 bases at J, with 4 bases between the two ends. Germline loops: CDR1 DFQATT, CDR2 SNEGSKA (reference sequence). There are 11 residues in the CDR3. The CDR3 nucleotides are TGCAGTGCTAGGGACAATGAAAAACTGTTTTTT. Translated, it gives CSARDNEKLFF.

This chain joins TRBV9 and TRBJ2-1; either TRBD1 or TRBD2 may fit D (7 bases each). There are 15 residues in the CDR3. The V gene lost 4 bases and the J gene lost 8 bases, with 19 bases spanning the gap. Germline values: CDR1 SGDLS, CDR2 YYNGEE. The CDR3 DNA reads TGTGCCAGCAGCACCCGACAGGGAGGGCACGATGAGCAGTTCTTC. It yields the protein CASSTRQGGHDEQFF.

The chain carries TRBV11-1 and TRBJ2-6, with no clear D. CDR3 length: 15 residues. The V gene lost 7 bases and the J gene lost 2 bases, with 12 bases spanning the gap. The V gene's germline CDR1 is SGHAT and CDR2 FQDESV (reference sequence). The CDR3 DNA reads TGTGCCAGCACCCACCTTCGGACTGGGGCCAACGTCCTGACTTTC. This encodes CASTHLRTGANVLTF.

This clone has only one observation. This chain joins TRBV7-2 and TRBJ1-2; maybe TRBD1 (6 bases). Deletions cut 5 bases from V and 1 base from J, with 17 bases between. The CDR3 is 16 residues long. Germline CDR1 SGHTA, CDR2 FQGNSA. The CDR3 nucleotides read TGTGCCAGCAGCGTGGACCAGGGGATCCTTAACTATGGCTACACCTTC. Translating gives CASSVDQGILNYGYTF.

The genes are TRBV6-5 and TRBJ1-4; the D gene is possibly TRBD1 (6 bases). CDR1 is MNHEY, CDR2 SVGAGI, per germline. V was trimmed by 8 bases and J by 7 bases, leaving 17 bases between them. The CDR3 covers 14 residues. CDR3 DNA sequence: TGTGCCAGCCGAAGAGGGGGGGCGAGTGAAAAACTGTTTTTT. Protein product: CASRRGGASEKLFF.

The gene calls are TRBV5-8 and TRBJ1-1; possibly TRBD1 for D (5 bases). CDR1 and CDR2 from the germline V gene are SGHTS and YDEGEE. Trimming stripped 3 bases from V and 2 bases from J, with 17 bases between. CDR3 size: 16 residues. The CDR3: CASSSGQATSNTEAFF. The CDR3 bases are TGTGCCAGCAGCTCGGGGCAGGCTACGTCAAACACTGAAGCTTTCTTT. Based on the CDR3 plus reference TRBV5-8 and TRBJ1-1, the full variable domain is EAGVTQSPTHLIKTRGQQATLRCSPISGHTSVYWYQQALGLGLQFLLWYDEGEERNRGNFPPRFSGRQFPNYSSELNVNALELEDSALYLCASSSGQATSNTEAFFGQGTRLTVV.

The chain recombines TRBV3-1 (or the pseudogene TRBV3-2) with TRBJ2-1; the D gene is possibly TRBD2 (6 bases). The ends were cut back, 1 base at V and 2 bases at J, with 12 bases in the middle. CDR3 length equals 16 residues. The germline V gene encodes CDR1 LGHDT and CDR2 YNNKEL (reference sequence). CDR3 loop: CASSQGLWEAYNEQFF. Here the CDR3 DNA reads TGTGCCAGCAGCCAAGGGTTGTGGGAGGCCTACAATGAGCAGTTCTTC.